This T cell receptor beta chain derives from a study of T cell responses to AZD1222 COVID-19 vaccine (dated by TCRdb to about 2021). About the study as a whole: TCR sequencing covered 233 trial participants: nearly 210 given two doses of AZD1222 and about 26 given two doses of MenACWY control vaccine. Trial participants were enrolled into age subgroups of 18-55, 56-69 and 70-plus years, which contained around 150, 28 and 57 TCR-sequenced participants, respectively. General findings and caveats noted by the study authors: Because no day 14 peak-response samples were available, the repertoires could be characterized only after the peak T cell response. Nearly half of unique spike-specific TCRs reportedly recognized epitopes outside regions mutated in the B.1.351 and B.1.1.7 variants. Most participants were white British and females outnumbered males, and the authors suggested that clonal diversity may have been underestimated. After two AZD1222 doses, both the breadth and the depth of spike-specific TCRs were significantly higher than at day 0 and than in MenACWY recipients. Conclusions about previously exposed vaccinees were limited because only six or seven AZD1222 recipients were SARS-CoV-2 seropositive at baseline. The 56-69-year group was small, and its depth increase did not reach significance, likely because of low power. CD4 TCRs associated with the vaccine covered the entire spike protein, and the dominant responses were in regions 160-218 and 743-854.

The CDR3 regions of human TCRbeta chains were analyzed by immunosequencing. The published analysis was carried out like this. TCRs in the repertoires were compared against a reference library of SARS-CoV-2-specific TCRs that had been generated with the MIRA antigen-specificity platform. Breadth was defined as the fraction of unique TCRs that were SARS-CoV-2-associated. Depth was defined as the fraction of total T cells that were SARS-CoV-2-associated. Using the MIRA data, each spike-specific TCR was assigned both to the spike region to which the TCR was reactive and to a CD4 or CD8 class. Log10-transformed breadth and depth values were compared by one-way ANOVA with Sidak's multiple comparisons tests. In TCRdb, the immuneACCESS table is reduced to in-frame sequences with V and J assigned. These tables do not hold every clone; where another copy was compared, an unresolved V gene accounts for under half, and the others remain unexplained. The V and J calls and the clone size are those of that table, but D and trimming were determined from the DNA. Across this sample there are some 120,000 clones, with around 89% seen only once. Around 10% of the sample is in the top ten clones.

The CDR3 spans 10 residues, from the cysteine through the phenylalanine. Only the CDR3 DNA is retained, 30 bases long and in frame from the first base. The germline V gene yields SGDLS for CDR1 and YYNGEE for CDR2. Per the publication, the time point label means: baseline before first vaccination. The treatment or condition tag for this specimen amounts to: meningococcal conjugate vaccine given as trial control. Vaccinee samples were obtained from the UK trials COV001 and COV002, which included a single-blind randomized controlled phase 2/3 trial of AZD1222 (ChAdOx1 nCoV-19) in healthy adults. For TCRbeta chain sequencing, PBMC samples were collected from trial participants at day 0 and at day 28 after the second dose. Regarding this clone: The specificity of this receptor is unknown. No much larger clone exists at a distance of one base, and base qualities are not known.

Here the chain combines TRBV9 and TRBJ1-2, with a tentative D gene TRBD1 over 6 matching bases. The input for sequencing was peripheral blood, taken on day 0 of MenACWY control vaccination. The clonotype comes from an adult in good health. The DNA sequence is as follows: TGTGCAAAGACAGGCGGCGGCTACACCTTC. Translated, this gives CAKTGGGYTF.